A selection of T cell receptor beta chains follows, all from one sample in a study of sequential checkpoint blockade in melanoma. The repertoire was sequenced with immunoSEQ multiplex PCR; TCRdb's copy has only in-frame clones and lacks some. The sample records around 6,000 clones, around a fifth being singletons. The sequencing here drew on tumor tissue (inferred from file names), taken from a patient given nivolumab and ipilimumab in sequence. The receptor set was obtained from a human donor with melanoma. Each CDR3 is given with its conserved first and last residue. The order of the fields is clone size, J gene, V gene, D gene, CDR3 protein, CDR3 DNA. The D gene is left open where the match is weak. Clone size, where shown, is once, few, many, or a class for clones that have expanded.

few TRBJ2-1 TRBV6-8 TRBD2 CASSLVGLANNEQFF TGTGCCAGCAGTCTAGTTGGACTAGCGAACAATGAGCAGTTCTTC
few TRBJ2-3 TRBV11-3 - CASSPDLQTDTQYF TGTGCCAGCAGCCCGGACCTCCAGACGGATACGCAGTATTTT
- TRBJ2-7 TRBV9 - CASCGELAYEQYF TGTGCCAGCTGTGGGGAGTTGGCTTACGAGCAGTACTTC
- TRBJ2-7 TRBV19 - CASSSTSDVYEQYF TGTGCCAGTAGTTCCACTTCCGACGTCTACGAGCAGTACTTC
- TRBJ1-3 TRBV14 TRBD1 CASSQRTGRTGTGDTIYF TGTGCCAGCAGCCAGAGGACAGGGAGAACCGGCACCGGAGACACCATATATTTT
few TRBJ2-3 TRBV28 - CASSSQGTPTDTQYF TGTGCCAGCAGTTCCCAGGGAACCCCCACAGATACGCAGTATTTT
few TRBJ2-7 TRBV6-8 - CASNRLATSYEQYF TGTGCCAGCAACCGTCTAGCGACAAGCTACGAGCAGTACTTC
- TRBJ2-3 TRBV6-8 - CAISGGPGSDTQYF TGTGCCATCTCTGGGGGTCCCGGCTCGGATACGCAGTATTTT
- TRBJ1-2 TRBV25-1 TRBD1 CASTAGGQVYTF TGTGCCAGCACTGCCGGGGGACAGGTGTACACCTTC
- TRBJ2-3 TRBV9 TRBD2 CASSVSGREDTQYF TGTGCCAGCAGCGTATCCGGGAGGGAAGATACGCAGTATTTT
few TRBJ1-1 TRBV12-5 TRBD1 CASGRDRVTEAFF TGTGCTAGTGGCCGCGACAGGGTTACTGAAGCTTTCTTT
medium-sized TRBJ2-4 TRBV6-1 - CASSEGGGAAKNIQYF TGTGCCAGCAGTGAAGGTGGGGGTGCTGCCAAAAACATTCAGTACTTC
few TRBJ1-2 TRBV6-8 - CASSDPQGEDYGYTF TGTGCCAGCAGTGACCCCCAGGGAGAAGACTATGGCTACACCTTC
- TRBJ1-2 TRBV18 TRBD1 CASSPRTGDYGYTF TGTGCCAGCTCACCTAGGACAGGGGACTACGGCTACACCTTC
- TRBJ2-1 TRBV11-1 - CASSQDQGFYNEQFF TGTGCCAGCAGCCAAGATCAGGGATTTTACAATGAGCAGTTCTTC
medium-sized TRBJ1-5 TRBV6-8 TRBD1 CASSEGAGGQPQHF TGTGCCAGCAGCGAGGGGGCGGGGGGGCAGCCCCAGCATTTT
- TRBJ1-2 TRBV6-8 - CASSPGQPYNYGYTF TGTGCCAGCAGCCCCGGACAGCCCTATAACTATGGCTACACCTTC